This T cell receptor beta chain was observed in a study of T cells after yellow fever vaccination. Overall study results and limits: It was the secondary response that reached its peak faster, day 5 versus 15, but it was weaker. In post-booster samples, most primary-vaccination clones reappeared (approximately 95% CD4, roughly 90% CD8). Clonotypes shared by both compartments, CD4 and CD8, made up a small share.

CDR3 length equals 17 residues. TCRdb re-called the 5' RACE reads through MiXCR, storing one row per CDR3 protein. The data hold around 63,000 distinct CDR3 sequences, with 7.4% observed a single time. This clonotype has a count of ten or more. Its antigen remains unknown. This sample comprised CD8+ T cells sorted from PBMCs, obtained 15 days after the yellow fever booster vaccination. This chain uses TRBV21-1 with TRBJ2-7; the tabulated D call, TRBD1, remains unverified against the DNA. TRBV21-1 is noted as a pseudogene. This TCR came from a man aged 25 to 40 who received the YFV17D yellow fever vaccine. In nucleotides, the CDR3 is TGTGCCAGCAGCATCGAAAAGTTCTCGGGACACCACAAAGAGGGGTACTTC. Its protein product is CASSIEKFSGHHKEGYF.